This TCR beta chain was obtained from a study of blood T cell repertoires in COVID-19. Source study methods: Counts of nucleated cells, estimated from reference gene primer amplification, were obtained. Sequenced by immunoSEQ multiplex PCR; TCRdb stores in-frame clones only, minus some. V, J and clone size are taken as reported in that table, and D and trimming were inferred from the DNA itself. The sample holds 150,000 to 200,000 clones; more than 70% are singletons and the top ten take approximately 5.6%. Germline assignment: CDR1 MNHEY and CDR2 SVGAGI. J gave up 6 bases and V 8 bases, and 3 bases lay outside the gene matches. The CDR3 is made up of 12 amino acids.

Sequenced: peripheral blood. The chain combines TRBV6-5 with TRBJ2-4, with TRBD2 matching 8 bases. The sequence came from a man aged 35 to 55 with active or convalescent COVID-19. DNA of the CDR3: TGTGCCAGCGGCCGGGAGGGAAACATTCAGTACTTC. Translated, it gives CASGREGNIQYF.